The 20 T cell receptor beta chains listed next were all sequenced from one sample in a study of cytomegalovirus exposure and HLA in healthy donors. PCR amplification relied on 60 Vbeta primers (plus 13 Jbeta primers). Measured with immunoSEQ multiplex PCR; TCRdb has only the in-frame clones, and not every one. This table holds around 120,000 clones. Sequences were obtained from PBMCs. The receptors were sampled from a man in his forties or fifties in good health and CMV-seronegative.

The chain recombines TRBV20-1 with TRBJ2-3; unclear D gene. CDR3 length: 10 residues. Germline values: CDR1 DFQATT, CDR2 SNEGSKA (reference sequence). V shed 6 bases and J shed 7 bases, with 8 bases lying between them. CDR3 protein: CSAPLYTQYF. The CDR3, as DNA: TGCAGTGCCCCTCTATATACGCAGTATTTT.

The DNA of the CDR3 is TGTGCCAGCAGGCTAGCGGGGAAGAACACCGGGGAGCTGTTTTTT. Its protein is CASRLAGKNTGELFF. The rearrangement joins TRBV6-1 to TRBJ2-2; 9 bases line up with TRBD2. Trimming at V came to 6 bases and at J to 1 base, leaving 3 bases not matched to a gene. Germline V gives CDR1 MNHNS, CDR2 SASEGT. The CDR3 is made up of 15 amino acids.

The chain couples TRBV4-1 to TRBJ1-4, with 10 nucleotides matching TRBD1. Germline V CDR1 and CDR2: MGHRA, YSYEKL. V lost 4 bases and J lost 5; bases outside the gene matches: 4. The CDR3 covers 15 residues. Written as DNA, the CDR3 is TGCGCCAGCAGCCTACGACAGGGGGCGAATGAAAAACTGTTTTTT. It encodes CASSLRQGANEKLFF.

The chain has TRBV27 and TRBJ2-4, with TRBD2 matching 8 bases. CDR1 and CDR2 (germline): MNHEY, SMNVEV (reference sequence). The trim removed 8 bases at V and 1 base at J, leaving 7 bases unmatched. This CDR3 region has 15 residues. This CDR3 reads CASSPSGSAKNIQYF. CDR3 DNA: TGTGCCAGCTCGCCCAGCGGGAGTGCCAAAAACATTCAGTACTTC.

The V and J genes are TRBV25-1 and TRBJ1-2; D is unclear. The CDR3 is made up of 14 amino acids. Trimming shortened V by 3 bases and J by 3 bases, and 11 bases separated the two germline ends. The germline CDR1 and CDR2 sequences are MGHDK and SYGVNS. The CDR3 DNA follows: TGTGCCAGCAGTGATGGGCCGCCCGACTATGGCTACACCTTC. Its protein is CASSDGPPDYGYTF.

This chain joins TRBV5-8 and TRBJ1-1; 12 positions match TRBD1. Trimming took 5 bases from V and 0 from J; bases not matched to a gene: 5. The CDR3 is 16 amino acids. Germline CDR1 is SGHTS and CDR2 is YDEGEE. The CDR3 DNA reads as TGTGCCAGCAGTCGGGACAGGGGGCGTTTGAACACTGAAGCTTTCTTT. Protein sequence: CASSRDRGRLNTEAFF.

The CDR3 sequence is CASSLPGGSFF. The DNA for the CDR3 is TGTGCCAGCAGCCTCCCCGGGGGATCTTTCTTT. The V and J genes are TRBV2 and TRBJ1-1; D possibly corresponds to TRBD1 (5 bases). The V gene's germline CDR1 is SNHLY and CDR2 FYNNEI. V dropped 6 bases and J dropped 12 bases, with 14 bases sitting between them. The CDR3 runs 11 residues.

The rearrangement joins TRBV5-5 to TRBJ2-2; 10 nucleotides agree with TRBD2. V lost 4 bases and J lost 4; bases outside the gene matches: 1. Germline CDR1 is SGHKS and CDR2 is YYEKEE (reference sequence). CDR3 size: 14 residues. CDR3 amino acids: CASSPSGSTGELFF. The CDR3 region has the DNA TGTGCCAGCAGCCCTAGCGGGAGCACCGGGGAGCTGTTTTTT.

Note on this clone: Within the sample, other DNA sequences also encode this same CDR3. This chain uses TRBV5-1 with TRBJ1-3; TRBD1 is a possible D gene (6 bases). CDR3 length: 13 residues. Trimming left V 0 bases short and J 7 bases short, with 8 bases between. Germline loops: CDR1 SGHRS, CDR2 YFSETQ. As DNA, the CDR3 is TGCGCCAGCAGCTTGGGGCAGGGGAACACCATATATTTT. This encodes CASSLGQGNTIYF.

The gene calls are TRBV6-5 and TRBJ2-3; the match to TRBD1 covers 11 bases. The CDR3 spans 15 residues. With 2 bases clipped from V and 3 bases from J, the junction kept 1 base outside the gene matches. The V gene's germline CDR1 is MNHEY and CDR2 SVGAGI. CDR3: CASSYGQGATDTQYF. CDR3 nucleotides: TGTGCCAGCAGTTACGGACAGGGGGCAACAGATACGCAGTATTTT.

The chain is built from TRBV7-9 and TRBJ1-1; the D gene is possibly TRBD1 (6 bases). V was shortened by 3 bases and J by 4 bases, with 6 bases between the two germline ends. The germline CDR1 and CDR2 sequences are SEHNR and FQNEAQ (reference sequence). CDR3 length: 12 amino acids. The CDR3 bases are TGTGCCAGCAGCTTGGGGGCCACTGAAGCTTTCTTT. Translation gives CASSLGATEAFF.

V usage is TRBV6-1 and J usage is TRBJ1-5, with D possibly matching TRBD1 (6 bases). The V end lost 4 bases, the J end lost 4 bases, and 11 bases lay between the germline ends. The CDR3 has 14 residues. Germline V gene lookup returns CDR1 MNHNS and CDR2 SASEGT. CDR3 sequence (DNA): TGTGCCAGCAGTGGGTTAGGACAGAATCAGCCCCAGCATTTT. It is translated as CASSGLGQNQPQHF.

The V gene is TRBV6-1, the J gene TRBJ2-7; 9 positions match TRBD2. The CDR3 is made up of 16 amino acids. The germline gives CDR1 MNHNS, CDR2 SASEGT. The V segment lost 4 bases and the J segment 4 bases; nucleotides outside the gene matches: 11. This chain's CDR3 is CASSVNLAGQGYEQYF. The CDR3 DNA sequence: TGTGCCAGCAGTGTCAATCTAGCGGGGCAGGGGTACGAGCAGTACTTC.

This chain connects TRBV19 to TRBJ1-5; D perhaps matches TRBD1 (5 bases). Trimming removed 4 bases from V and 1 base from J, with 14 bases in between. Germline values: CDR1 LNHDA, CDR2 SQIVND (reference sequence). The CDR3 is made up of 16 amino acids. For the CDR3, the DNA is TGTGCCAGTAGTACCCAGAGCCGGGGGAGCAATCAGCCCCAGCATTTT. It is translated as CASSTQSRGSNQPQHF.

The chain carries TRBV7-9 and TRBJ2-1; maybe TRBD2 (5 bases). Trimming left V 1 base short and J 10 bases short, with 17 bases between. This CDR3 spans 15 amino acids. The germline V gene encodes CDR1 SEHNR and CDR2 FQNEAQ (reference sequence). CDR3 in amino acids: CASSLVPGKTAEQFF. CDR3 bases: TGTGCCAGCAGCTTAGTTCCGGGAAAGACGGCGGAGCAGTTCTTC.

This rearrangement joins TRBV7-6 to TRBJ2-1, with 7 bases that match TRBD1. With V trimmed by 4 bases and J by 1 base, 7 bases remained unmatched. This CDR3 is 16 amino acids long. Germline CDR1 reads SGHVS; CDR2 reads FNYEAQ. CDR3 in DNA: TGTGCCAGCAGCTCCGAGGGGGCGCGGTCCTACAATGAGCAGTTCTTC. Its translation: CASSSEGARSYNEQFF.

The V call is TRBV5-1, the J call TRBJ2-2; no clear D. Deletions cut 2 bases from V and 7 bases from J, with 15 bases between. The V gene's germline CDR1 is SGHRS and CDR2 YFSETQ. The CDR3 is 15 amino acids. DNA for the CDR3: TGCGCCAGCAGCTTTTTCCTAGGCTCGAGCGGGGAGCTGTTTTTT. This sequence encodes CASSFFLGSSGELFF.

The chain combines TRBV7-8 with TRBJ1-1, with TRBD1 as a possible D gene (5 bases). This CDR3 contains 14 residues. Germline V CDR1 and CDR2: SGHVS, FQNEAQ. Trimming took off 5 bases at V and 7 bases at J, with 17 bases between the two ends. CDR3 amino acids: CASSPRGRQREAFF. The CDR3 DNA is TGTGCCAGCAGCCCGAGAGGTAGACAGCGTGAAGCTTTCTTT.

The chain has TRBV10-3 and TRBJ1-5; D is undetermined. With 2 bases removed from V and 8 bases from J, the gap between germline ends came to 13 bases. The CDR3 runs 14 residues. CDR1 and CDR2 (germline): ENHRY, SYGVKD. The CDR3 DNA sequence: TGTGCCATCAGTGAGGCAGGCGTTAGGAAGCCCCAGCATTTT. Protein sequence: CAISEAGVRKPQHF.

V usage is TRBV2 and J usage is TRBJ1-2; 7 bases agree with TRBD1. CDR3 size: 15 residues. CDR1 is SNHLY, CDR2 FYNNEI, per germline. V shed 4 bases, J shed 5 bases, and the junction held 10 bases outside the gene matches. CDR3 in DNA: TGTGCCAGCAGTGCTGGAGGGGGCGGAGGGTATGGCTACACCTTC. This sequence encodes CASSAGGGGGYGYTF.